This entry features one TCR beta chain sequence. What it binds is not known. This record belongs to a study of cytomegalovirus exposure and HLA in healthy donors. Study in general: Later analysis reported that the 110 or so validation repertoires shared the platform of the 600 to 750 first-cohort repertoires.

General observations from the study: High sensitivity and specificity were reportedly achieved when the classifier diagnosed cytomegalovirus status. The study labeled 150 or so TCR beta chains cytomegalovirus-associated.

This CDR3 is 15 amino acids long. V gave up 3 bases and J gave up 4 bases; unmatched junction bases: 6. CDR1 is SNHLY and CDR2 is FYNNEI in the germline V gene. TCRdb's table, derived via immunoSEQ multiplex PCR, lists solely in-frame clones and lacks some. The sample lists about 260,000 clones, less than 95% occurring once. Source material: PBMCs. The V gene is TRBV2, the J gene TRBJ2-1, with TRBD2 identical over 7 bases. The TCR comes from a woman younger than 45 in good health and CMV-seronegative. CDR3 loop: CASSDSSGKYNEQFF. In nucleotides, the CDR3 is TGTGCCAGCAGTGATTCTAGCGGAAAGTACAATGAGCAGTTCTTC.